This paragraph reports one T cell receptor beta chain. These data are taken from a study of blood T cell repertoires in COVID-19. Study context: Specimens from acute and convalescent COVID-19 originated in the United States, Italy and Spain. PBMCs, B-cell-depleted T cells, or T cells provided the cDNA or gDNA that made up the material.

Sequencing was performed with immunoSEQ multiplex PCR; in TCRdb, only in-frame clones are kept and a portion is missing. In the table there are about 66,000 clones, 85% to 90% of which are singletons. With 2 bases clipped from V and 4 bases from J, the junction kept 2 bases outside the gene matches. This CDR3 has 14 amino acids. Germline V gene data show CDR1 as LGHNA and CDR2 as YNFKEQ. V usage is TRBV4-2 and J usage is TRBJ2-3; 8 nucleotides line up with TRBD2. Sequenced input: peripheral blood. The origin of this receptor is a man between 45 and 60 years old with active COVID-19. CDR3 in amino acids: CASSQLAGADTQYF. The CDR3 nucleotides are TGTGCCAGCAGCCAACTAGCGGGCGCAGATACGCAGTATTTT.